The 9 T cell receptor beta chains below were found in one sample sequenced in a study of cytomegalovirus exposure and HLA in healthy donors. The PCR was carried out with 60 Vbeta primers and 13 Jbeta primers. The protocol was immunoSEQ multiplex PCR, while the TCRdb copy is restricted to in-frame clones and leaves out a portion. The table has approximately 140,000 clones, roughly 73% seen once. The sequencing sample was made of PBMCs. Receptors were obtained from a man aged 40-49 years in good health and CMV-seronegative.

This clone was detected once. The V gene is TRBV11-1, the J gene TRBJ2-7; TRBD2 matches 9 bases. CDR1 SGHAT and CDR2 FQDESV come from the germline V gene (reference sequence). Trimming removed 3 bases from V and 7 bases from J; junction bases left unmatched: 16. The CDR3 consists of 17 residues. The CDR3 here is CASSFPSISGGLREQYF. CDR3 in DNA: TGTGCCAGCAGCTTTCCTTCGATTAGCGGGGGCCTACGAGAGCAGTACTTC.

The V and J genes are TRBV19 and TRBJ2-7; the D gene is possibly TRBD2 (6 bases). CDR1 is LNHDA and CDR2 is SQIVND in the germline V gene (reference sequence). CDR3 size: 16 residues. Trimming took off 5 bases at V and 0 bases at J, with 17 bases between the two ends. CDR3: CASSSNDGGTSYEQYF. For the CDR3, the DNA is TGTGCCAGTAGTTCCAATGACGGAGGGACCTCCTACGAGCAGTACTTC.

The chain has TRBV27 and TRBJ1-6, with D maybe TRBD1 (6 bases). The CDR3 is 14 residues long. Germline V gene lookup returns CDR1 MNHEY and CDR2 SMNVEV (reference sequence). V lost 5 bases, J lost 8 bases, and 13 bases lay in between. The CDR3 here is CASSHVWTDSPLHF. The DNA for the CDR3 is TGTGCCAGCAGTCATGTCTGGACAGATTCACCCCTCCACTTT.

The chain couples TRBV21-1 to TRBJ2-1; the DNA was not used to check the table's D call, TRBD2. TRBV21-1 is an annotated pseudogene. This CDR3 has 17 amino acids. CDR3 DNA: TGTGCCAGCAGCAAAGGGACTAGCGGGGGGTCCTACAATGAGCAGTTCTTC. It yields the protein CASSKGTSGGSYNEQFF.

Note on this clone: Different DNA sequences within this sample yield the same CDR3. The rearrangement uses TRBV5-4 and TRBJ2-3; 8 nucleotides match TRBD2. The CDR3 runs to 15 residues. Germline loops: CDR1 SGHNT, CDR2 YYREEE (reference sequence). Trimming cost V 3 bases and J 0 bases; bases outside gene matches: 3. The CDR3 is CASSSGGASTDTQYF. Written as DNA, the CDR3 is TGTGCCAGCAGCTCCGGGGGGGCCAGCACAGATACGCAGTATTTT.

The J gene is TRBJ2-5, the V gene TRBV13; TRBD2 agrees at 10 bases. With 0 bases clipped from V and 5 bases from J, the junction kept 3 bases outside the gene matches. CDR1 PRHDT and CDR2 FYEKMQ come from the germline V gene (reference sequence). This CDR3 region has 15 residues. The CDR3 DNA sequence: TGTGCCAGCAGCTTAGGCCTAGCGGGGGTGGAGACCCAGTACTTC. Translating gives CASSLGLAGVETQYF.

V usage is TRBV23-1 and J usage is TRBJ1-2, with a tentative D call TRBD1 (6 bases). TRBV23-1 is an ORF, with its function uncertain. This CDR3 is built from 16 residues. Deletions cut 4 bases from V and 4 bases from J, with 19 bases between. CDR3 DNA: TGCGCCAGCAGTCGGCCTTCGGGACAATGTTTCTATGGCTACACCTTC. Translating gives CASSRPSGQCFYGYTF.

The chain joins TRBV7-6 to TRBJ2-3, with TRBD1 matching 7 bases. Germline V gives CDR1 SGHVS, CDR2 FNYEAQ. Trimming took 1 base from V and 2 from J; bases not matched to a gene: 6. CDR3 length equals 16 residues. CDR3 DNA sequence: TGTGCCAGCAGCTTAGAATGGGACAGAACCACAGATACGCAGTATTTT. The encoded protein is CASSLEWDRTTDTQYF.

The V gene is TRBV2, the J gene TRBJ2-2; the D gene is possibly TRBD2 (5 bases). Germline values: CDR1 SNHLY, CDR2 FYNNEI. This CDR3 comprises 16 residues. V lost 7 bases and J 7 bases, leaving 22 bases between the germline ends. CDR3 amino acids: CASMGQEEHKRGELFF. The CDR3 DNA reads TGTGCCAGCATGGGTCAGGAGGAACACAAGCGCGGGGAGCTGTTTTTT.